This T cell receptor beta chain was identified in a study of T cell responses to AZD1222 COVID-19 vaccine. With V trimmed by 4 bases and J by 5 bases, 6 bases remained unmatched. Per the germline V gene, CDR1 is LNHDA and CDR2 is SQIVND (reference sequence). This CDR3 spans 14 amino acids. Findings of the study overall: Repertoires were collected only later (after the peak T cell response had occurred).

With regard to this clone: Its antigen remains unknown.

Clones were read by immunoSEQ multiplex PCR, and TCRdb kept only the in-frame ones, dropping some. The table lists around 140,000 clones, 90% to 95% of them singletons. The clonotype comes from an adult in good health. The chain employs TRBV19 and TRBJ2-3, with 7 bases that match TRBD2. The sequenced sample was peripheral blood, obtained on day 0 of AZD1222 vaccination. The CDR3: CASSTTRTRDTQYF. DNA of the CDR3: TGTGCCAGTAGTACCACAAGGACTAGAGATACGCAGTATTTT.